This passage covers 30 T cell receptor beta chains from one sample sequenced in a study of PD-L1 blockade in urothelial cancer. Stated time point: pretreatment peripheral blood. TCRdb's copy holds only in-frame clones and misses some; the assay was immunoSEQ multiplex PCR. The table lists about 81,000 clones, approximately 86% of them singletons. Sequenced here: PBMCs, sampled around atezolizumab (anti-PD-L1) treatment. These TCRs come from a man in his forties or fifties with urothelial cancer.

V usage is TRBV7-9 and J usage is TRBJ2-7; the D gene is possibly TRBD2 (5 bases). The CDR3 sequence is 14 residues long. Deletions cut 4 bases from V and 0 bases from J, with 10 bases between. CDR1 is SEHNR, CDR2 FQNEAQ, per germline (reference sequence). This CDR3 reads CASSSGILSYEQYF. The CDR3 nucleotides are TGTGCCAGCAGCTCCGGGATACTCTCCTACGAGCAGTACTTC.

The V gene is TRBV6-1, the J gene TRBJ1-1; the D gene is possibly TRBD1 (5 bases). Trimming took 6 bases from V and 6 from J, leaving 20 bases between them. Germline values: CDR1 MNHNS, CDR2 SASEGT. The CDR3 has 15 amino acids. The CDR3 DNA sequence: TGTGCCAGCAGCTCCTCGGGGGGGGGAAATGCTGAAGCTTTCTTT. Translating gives CASSSSGGGNAEAFF.

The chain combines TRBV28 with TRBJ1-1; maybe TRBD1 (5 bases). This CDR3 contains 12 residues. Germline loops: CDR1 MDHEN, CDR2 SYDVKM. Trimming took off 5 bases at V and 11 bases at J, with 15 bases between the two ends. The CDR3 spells CASSTTGGSAFF. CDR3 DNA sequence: TGTGCCAGCAGTACAACCGGGGGATCTGCTTTCTTT.

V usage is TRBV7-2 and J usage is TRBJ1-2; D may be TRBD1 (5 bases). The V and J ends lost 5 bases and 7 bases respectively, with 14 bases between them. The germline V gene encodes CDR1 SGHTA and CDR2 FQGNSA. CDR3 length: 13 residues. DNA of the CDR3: TGTGCCAGCAGCCGAACGGGGGGGGTTGGCTACACCTTC. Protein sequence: CASSRTGGVGYTF.

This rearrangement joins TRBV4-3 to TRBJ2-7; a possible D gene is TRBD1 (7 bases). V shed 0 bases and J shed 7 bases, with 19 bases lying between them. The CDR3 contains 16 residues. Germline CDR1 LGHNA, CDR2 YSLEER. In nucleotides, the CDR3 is TGCGCCAGCAGCCAAGATCCCCCAGGGGGGATCTATGAGCAGTACTTC. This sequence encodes CASSQDPPGGIYEQYF.

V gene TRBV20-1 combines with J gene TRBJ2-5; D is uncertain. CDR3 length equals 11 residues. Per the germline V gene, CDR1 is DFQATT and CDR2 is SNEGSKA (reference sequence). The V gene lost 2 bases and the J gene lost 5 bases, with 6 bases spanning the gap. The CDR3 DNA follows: TGCAGTGCTAGAAATCTGGAGACCCAGTACTTC. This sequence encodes CSARNLETQYF.

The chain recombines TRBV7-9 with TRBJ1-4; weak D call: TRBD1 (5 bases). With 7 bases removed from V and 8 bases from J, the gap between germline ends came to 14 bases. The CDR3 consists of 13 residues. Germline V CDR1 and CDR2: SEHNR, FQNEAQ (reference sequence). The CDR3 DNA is TGTGCCAGCACATGGCAGGGTGGCGAAAAACTGTTTTTT. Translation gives CASTWQGGEKLFF.

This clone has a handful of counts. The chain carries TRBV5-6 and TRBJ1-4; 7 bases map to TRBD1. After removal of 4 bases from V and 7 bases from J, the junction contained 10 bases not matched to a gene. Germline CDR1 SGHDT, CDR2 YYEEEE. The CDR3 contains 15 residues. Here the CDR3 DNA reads TGTGCCAGCAGCCCTGCTGGGGCAGGGGGTGAAAAACTGTTTTTT. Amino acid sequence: CASSPAGAGGEKLFF.

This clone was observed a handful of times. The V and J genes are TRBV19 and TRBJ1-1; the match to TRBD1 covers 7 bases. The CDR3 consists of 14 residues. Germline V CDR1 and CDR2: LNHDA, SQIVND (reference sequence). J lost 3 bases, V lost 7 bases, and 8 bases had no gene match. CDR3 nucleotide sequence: TGTGCCAGTATAAAGGGGCAGGGGGACACTGAAGCTTTCTTT. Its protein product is CASIKGQGDTEAFF.

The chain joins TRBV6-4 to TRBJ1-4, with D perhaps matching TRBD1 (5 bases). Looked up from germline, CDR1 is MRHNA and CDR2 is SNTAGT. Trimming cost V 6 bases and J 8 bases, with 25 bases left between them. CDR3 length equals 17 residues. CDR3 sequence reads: CASSVGGPGPSGEKLFF. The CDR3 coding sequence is TGTGCCAGCAGCGTCGGTGGGCCAGGGCCGAGCGGGGAAAAACTGTTTTTT.

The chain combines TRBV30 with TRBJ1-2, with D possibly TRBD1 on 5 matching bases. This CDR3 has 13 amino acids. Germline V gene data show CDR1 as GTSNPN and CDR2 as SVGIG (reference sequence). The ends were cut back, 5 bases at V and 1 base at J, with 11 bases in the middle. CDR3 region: CAWARGVNYGYTF. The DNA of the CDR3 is TGTGCCTGGGCCCGGGGGGTTAACTATGGCTACACCTTC. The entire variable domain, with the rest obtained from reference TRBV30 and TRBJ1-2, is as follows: SQTIHQWPATLVQPVGSPLSLECTVEGTSNPNLYWYRQAAGRGLQLLFYSVGIGQISSEVPQNLSASRPQDRQFILSSKKLLLSDSGFYLCAWARGVNYGYTFGSGTRLTVV.

CDR3 residues: CASSEGGTNEKLFF. The CDR3 coding sequence is TGCGCCAGCTCTGAGGGGGGGACTAATGAAAAACTGTTTTTT. The chain combines TRBV10-1 with TRBJ1-4; D is possibly TRBD1 (6 bases). This CDR3 spans 14 amino acids. Germline lookup yields CDR1 WNHNN and CDR2 SYGVQD (reference sequence). V was clipped by 8 bases and J by 2 bases, with 12 bases between them.

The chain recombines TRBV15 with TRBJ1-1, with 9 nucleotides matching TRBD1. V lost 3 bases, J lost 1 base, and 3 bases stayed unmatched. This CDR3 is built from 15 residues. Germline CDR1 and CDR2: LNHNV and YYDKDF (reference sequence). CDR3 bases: TGTGCCACCAGCAGGGCGACAGGGGGGAACACTGAAGCTTTCTTT. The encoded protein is CATSRATGGNTEAFF.

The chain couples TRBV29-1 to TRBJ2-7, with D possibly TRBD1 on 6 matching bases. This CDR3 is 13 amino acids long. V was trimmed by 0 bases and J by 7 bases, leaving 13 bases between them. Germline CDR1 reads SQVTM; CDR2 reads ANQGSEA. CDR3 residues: CSVEDRGLREQYF. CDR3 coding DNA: TGCAGCGTTGAAGACAGGGGCTTAAGGGAGCAGTACTTC.

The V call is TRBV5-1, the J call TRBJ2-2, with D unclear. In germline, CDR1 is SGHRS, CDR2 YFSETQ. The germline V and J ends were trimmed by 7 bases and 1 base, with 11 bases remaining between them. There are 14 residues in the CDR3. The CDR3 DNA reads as TGCGCCAGCGGCGGAACTCTGAACACCGGGGAGCTGTTTTTT. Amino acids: CASGGTLNTGELFF.

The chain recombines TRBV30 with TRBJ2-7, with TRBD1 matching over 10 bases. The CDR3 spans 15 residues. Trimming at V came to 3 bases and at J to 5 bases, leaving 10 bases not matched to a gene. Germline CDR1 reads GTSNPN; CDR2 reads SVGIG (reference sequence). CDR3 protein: CAWSDRDRGKHEQYF. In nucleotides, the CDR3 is TGTGCCTGGAGCGATCGGGACAGGGGTAAACACGAGCAGTACTTC.

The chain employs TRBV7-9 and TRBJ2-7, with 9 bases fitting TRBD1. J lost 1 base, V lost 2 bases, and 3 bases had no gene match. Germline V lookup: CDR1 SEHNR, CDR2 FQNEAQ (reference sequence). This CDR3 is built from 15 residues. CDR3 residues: CASSLTDRGSYEQYF. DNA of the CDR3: TGTGCCAGCAGCTTAACGGACAGGGGATCCTACGAGCAGTACTTC.

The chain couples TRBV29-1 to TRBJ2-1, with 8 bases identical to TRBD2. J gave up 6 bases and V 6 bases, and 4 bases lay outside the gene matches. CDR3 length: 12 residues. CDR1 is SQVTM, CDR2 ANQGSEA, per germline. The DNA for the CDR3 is TGCAGCGTGATAGCGGGATCCAATGAGCAGTTCTTC. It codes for CSVIAGSNEQFF.

The CDR3: CASSLGATSGRVNEQYF. CDR3 in DNA: TGCGCCAGCAGCTTGGGTGCTACTAGCGGGAGAGTCAACGAGCAGTACTTC. The chain combines TRBV5-1 with TRBJ2-7, with TRBD2 identical over 11 bases. Losses at the gene ends were 0 bases for V and 5 bases for J; bases not matched to a gene: 10. Germline CDR1 SGHRS, CDR2 YFSETQ. The CDR3 runs to 17 residues.

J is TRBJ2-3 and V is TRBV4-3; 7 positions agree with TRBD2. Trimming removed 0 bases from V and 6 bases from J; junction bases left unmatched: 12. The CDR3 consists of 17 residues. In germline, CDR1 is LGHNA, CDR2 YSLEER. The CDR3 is CASSQDVGGRGLDTQYF. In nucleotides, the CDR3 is TGCGCCAGCAGCCAAGATGTTGGCGGGCGGGGGTTGGATACGCAGTATTTT.

The CDR3 nucleotides read TGTGCCAGTAGTATAGTCCCCGGGACAGGGAGCCACGAGCAGTACTTC. Translation: CASSIVPGTGSHEQYF. This chain links TRBV19 with TRBJ2-7; 9 bases agree with TRBD1. Trimming removed 1 base from V and 5 bases from J; junction bases left unmatched: 9. The CDR3 has 16 residues. Per the germline V gene, CDR1 is LNHDA and CDR2 is SQIVND (reference sequence).

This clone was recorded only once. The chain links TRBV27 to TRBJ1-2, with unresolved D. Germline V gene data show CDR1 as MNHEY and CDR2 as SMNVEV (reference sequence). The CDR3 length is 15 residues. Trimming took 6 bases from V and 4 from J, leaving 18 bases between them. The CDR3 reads CASRLTVEHIYGYTF. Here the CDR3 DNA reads TGTGCCAGCAGGCTGACTGTCGAACATATCTATGGCTACACCTTC.

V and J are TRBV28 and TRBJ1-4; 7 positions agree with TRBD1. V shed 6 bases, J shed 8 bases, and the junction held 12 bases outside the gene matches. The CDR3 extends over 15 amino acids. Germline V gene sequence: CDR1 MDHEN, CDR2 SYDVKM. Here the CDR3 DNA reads TGTGCCAGCAGGGAAAAAGACAGGGTGGGAGAAAAACTGTTTTTT. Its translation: CASREKDRVGEKLFF. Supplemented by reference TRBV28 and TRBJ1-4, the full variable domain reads DVKVTQSSRYLVKRTGEKVFLECVQDMDHENMFWYRQDPGLGLRLIYFSYDVKMKEKGDIPEGYSVSREKKERFSLILESASTNQTSMYLCASREKDRVGEKLFFGSGTQLSVL.

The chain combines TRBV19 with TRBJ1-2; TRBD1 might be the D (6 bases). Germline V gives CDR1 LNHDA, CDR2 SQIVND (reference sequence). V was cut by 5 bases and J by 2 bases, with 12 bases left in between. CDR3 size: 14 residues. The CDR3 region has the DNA TGTGCCAGTAGTGCCGGACAGACGAACTATGGCTACACCTTC. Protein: CASSAGQTNYGYTF.

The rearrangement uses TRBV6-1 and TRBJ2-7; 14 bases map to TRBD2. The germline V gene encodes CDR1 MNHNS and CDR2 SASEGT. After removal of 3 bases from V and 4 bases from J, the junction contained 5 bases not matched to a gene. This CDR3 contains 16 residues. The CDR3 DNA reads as TGTGCCAGCAGTGAGGGACTAGCGGGAGAATTGTACGAGCAGTACTTC. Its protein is CASSEGLAGELYEQYF.

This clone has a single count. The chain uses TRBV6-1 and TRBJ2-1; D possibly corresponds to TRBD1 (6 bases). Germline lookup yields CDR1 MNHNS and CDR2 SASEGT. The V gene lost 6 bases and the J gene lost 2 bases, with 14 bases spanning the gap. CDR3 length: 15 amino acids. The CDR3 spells CASSIRDITYNEQFF. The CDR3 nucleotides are TGTGCCAGCAGCATCCGGGACATAACCTACAATGAGCAGTTCTTC.

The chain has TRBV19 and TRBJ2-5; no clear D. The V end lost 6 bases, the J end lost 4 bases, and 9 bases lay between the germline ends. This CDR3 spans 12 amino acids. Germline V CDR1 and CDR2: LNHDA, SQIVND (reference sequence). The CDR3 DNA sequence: TGTGCCAGTAGGAGAATTGGAGAGACCCAGTACTTC. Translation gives CASRRIGETQYF.

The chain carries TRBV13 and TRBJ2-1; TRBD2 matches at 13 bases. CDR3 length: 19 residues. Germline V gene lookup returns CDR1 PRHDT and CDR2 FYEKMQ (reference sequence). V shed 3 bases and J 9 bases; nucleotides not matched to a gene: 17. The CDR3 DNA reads TGTGCCAGCAGCTTTAGGCCTACGGGGGGACTAGCGGGACGGGGTGAGCAGTTCTTC. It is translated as CASSFRPTGGLAGRGEQFF.

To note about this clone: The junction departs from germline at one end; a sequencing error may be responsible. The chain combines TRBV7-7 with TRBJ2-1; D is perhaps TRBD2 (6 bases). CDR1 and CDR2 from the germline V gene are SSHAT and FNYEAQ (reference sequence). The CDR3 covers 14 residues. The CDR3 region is CASSLAAGFNEQFF. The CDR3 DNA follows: TGTGCTAGCAGCTTAGCGGCGGGGTTCAATGAGCAGTTCTTC.

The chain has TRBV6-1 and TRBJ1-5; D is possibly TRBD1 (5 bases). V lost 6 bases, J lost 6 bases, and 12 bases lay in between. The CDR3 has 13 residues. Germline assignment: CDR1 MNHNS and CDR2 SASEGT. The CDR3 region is CASSSGPSQPQHF. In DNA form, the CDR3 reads TGTGCCAGCAGCTCAGGGCCCAGTCAGCCCCAGCATTTT.